Sequencing of this TCR beta chain was carried out in a study of T cell responses to AZD1222 COVID-19 vaccine. The protocol was immunoSEQ multiplex PCR, while the TCRdb copy is restricted to in-frame clones and leaves out a portion. The data show 120,000 or so clones, approximately 90% seen once. Trimming left V 4 bases short and J 0 bases short, with 16 bases between. Germline lookup yields CDR1 SGHRS and CDR2 YFSETQ. This CDR3 spans 17 amino acids. This sequence joins TRBV5-1 and TRBJ2-2; D perhaps matches TRBD1 (5 bases). This sequence was found in an adult who received the AZD1222 COVID-19 vaccine. Here the sequenced sample was peripheral blood, taken 28 days after the second AZD1222 dose. CDR3 nucleotide sequence: TGCGCCAGCAGCCACGCAGGGTACTACTCGAACACCGGGGAGCTGTTTTTT. Its translation: CASSHAGYYSNTGELFF. Supplemented by reference TRBV5-1 and TRBJ2-2, the full variable domain reads KAGVTQTPRYLIKTRGQQVTLSCSPISGHRSVSWYQQTPGQGLQFLFEYFSETQRNKGNFPGRFSGRQFSNSRSEMNVSTLELGDSALYLCASSHAGYYSNTGELFFGEGSRLTVL.